The present entry profiles one T cell receptor (beta chain) with its context. This sample was taken from a study of cytomegalovirus exposure and HLA in healthy donors. Both 60 Vbeta primers and 13 Jbeta primers went into the PCR. Profiled with immunoSEQ multiplex PCR; TCRdb holds only in-frame clones, not every one. This sample has about 140,000 clones; roughly 80% occur once, and the top ten carry about 2.9%. Germline assignment: CDR1 SGHAT and CDR2 FQNNGV. The CDR3 is made up of 16 amino acids. Trimming stripped 4 bases from V and 3 bases from J, with 13 bases between. Material: PBMCs. The chain couples TRBV11-2 to TRBJ1-6; D is unresolved. This TCR came from a female donor in good health and CMV-seronegative. The CDR3: CASSSLRGNYNSPLHF. The CDR3 nucleotides read TGTGCCAGCAGCTCCCTCCGGGGAAACTATAATTCACCCCTCCACTTT.